This T cell receptor (beta chain) was profiled in a study of CD8 T cells in ankylosing spondylitis. This clonotype showed up many times. TCRdb processed the 5' RACE reads anew with MiXCR; each CDR3 protein has one entry. Of some 270,000 distinct CDR3 sequences listed, 18% are singletons. The V gene end was trimmed by 0 bases and the J gene end by 2 bases; junction bases not matched to a gene: 3. The CDR3 runs 17 residues. The germline gives CDR1 LGHDT, CDR2 YNNKEL (reference sequence). The sample taken for sequencing was blood, either unsorted or a sorted T cell fraction (not recorded which). The source of this sequence is a male donor with ankylosing spondylitis or in good health (not recorded which). The chain carries TRBV3-1 and TRBJ2-3, with TRBD2 identical over 12 bases. CDR3 sequence reads: CASSQDTSGRSTDTQYF. For the CDR3, the DNA is TGTGCCAGCAGCCAAGATACTAGCGGGAGGTCCACAGATACGCAGTATTTT.